This record looks at one TCR beta chain sequence and its context. Its antigen is as yet unknown. Clones were sequenced by immunoSEQ multiplex PCR, and TCRdb holds only the in-frame ones, with some missing. The data contain more than 75,000 clones, 88% of them seen just once; the ten biggest clones take up about 7%. This sample is drawn from a study of T cell responses to AZD1222 COVID-19 vaccine. Broader study findings: In a largely white British group with more females than males, clonal diversity was possibly underestimated. The CD4 TCRs associated with vaccination extended across spike and predominated at 160-218 and 743-854. Unmutated variant regions are reportedly targeted by nearly half of spike-specific TCRs.

The CDR3 totals 15 residues. In germline, CDR1 is SGHTS, CDR2 YDEGEE. V lost 1 base and J 6 bases, leaving 14 bases between the germline ends. The sequence derives from an adult who received the AZD1222 COVID-19 vaccine. V gene TRBV5-8 combines with J gene TRBJ1-5, with D uncertain. Sequenced here: peripheral blood, sampled 28 days after the second AZD1222 dose. In DNA, the CDR3 is TGTGCCAGCAGCTTGTCGTCGGGGAGGGCTCAGCCCCAGCATTTT. Protein sequence: CASSLSSGRAQPQHF.